This is a list of T cell receptor beta chains from one sample in a study of blood T cell repertoires in COVID-19. The method was immunoSEQ multiplex PCR; TCRdb's version includes in-frame clones alone and lacks a portion of them. The data hold 200,000 to 300,000 clones, with approximately 83% observed a single time. The sample was peripheral blood. The receptors originated from a woman between 25 and 40 years old who had recovered from COVID-19. The conserved cysteine and the conserved F or W are not part of the CDR3 here. The order of the fields is V gene, J gene, CDR3 protein.

v_call: TRBV2
j_call: TRBJ1-2
cdr3_aa: ASNTGRHGYT

v_call: TRBV6-2/TRBV6-3
j_call: TRBJ2-3
cdr3_aa: ASSYQVAGTRVADTQY

v_call: TRBV15
j_call: TRBJ2-5
cdr3_aa: ATSRDRETQY

v_call: TRBV7-2
j_call: TRBJ1-6
cdr3_aa: ASNPRGGLSYNSPLH

v_call: TRBV28
j_call: TRBJ1-2
cdr3_aa: ASISTANYGYT

v_call: TRBV6-4
j_call: TRBJ2-1
cdr3_aa: ASSDTEGAGGLNEQF

v_call: TRBV11-2
j_call: TRBJ1-2
cdr3_aa: ASSLGAGYT

v_call: TRBV11-2
j_call: TRBJ2-7
cdr3_aa: ASSLQVSREFREQY

v_call: TRBV2
j_call: TRBJ1-1
cdr3_aa: ASGEAGNTEAF

v_call: TRBV11-2
j_call: TRBJ2-1
cdr3_aa: ASSPDGSSYNEQF

v_call: TRBV7-6
j_call: TRBJ1-1
cdr3_aa: ASSLVSGVNTEAF

v_call: TRBV21-1
j_call: TRBJ2-1
cdr3_aa: ASSKQGGDRGNNEQF

v_call: TRBV19
j_call: TRBJ1-6
cdr3_aa: ASSIPRDSPLH

v_call: TRBV6-1
j_call: TRBJ2-2
cdr3_aa: ASSELRGNTGELF

v_call: TRBV18
j_call: TRBJ1-1
cdr3_aa: ASSTYREYTEAF

v_call: TRBV19
j_call: TRBJ1-3
cdr3_aa: ASSIAGGPGGNTIY

v_call: TRBV3-1/TRBV3-2
j_call: TRBJ2-7
cdr3_aa: ASSPLRESYEQY

v_call: TRBV20-1
j_call: TRBJ1-3
cdr3_aa: SASRTSGNTIY

v_call: TRBV29-1
j_call: TRBJ2-3
cdr3_aa: SLTDRVSGGAKY

v_call: TRBV9
j_call: TRBJ2-7
cdr3_aa: ASSPGSGGDREQY

v_call: TRBV20-1
j_call: TRBJ2-3
cdr3_aa: SASRYPTDTQY

v_call: TRBV4-1
j_call: TRBJ2-3
cdr3_aa: ASSQTRRGADTQY

v_call: TRBV13
j_call: TRBJ2-7
cdr3_aa: ASSAPFRYEQY

v_call: TRBV2
j_call: TRBJ2-3
cdr3_aa: ASRFPQDQGHSTDTQY

v_call: TRBV7-2
j_call: TRBJ2-4
cdr3_aa: ASSLGTGVAKNIQY

v_call: TRBV4-3
j_call: TRBJ1-5
cdr3_aa: ASSQEGTVNQPQH

v_call: TRBV7-2
j_call: TRBJ2-1
cdr3_aa: ASSGQGRSYNEQF

v_call: TRBV7-2
j_call: TRBJ1-1
cdr3_aa: ASSLASGNTEAF

v_call: TRBV6-6
j_call: TRBJ2-6
cdr3_aa: ASTARGSGANVLT

v_call: TRBV18
j_call: TRBJ2-2
cdr3_aa: ASSPPVVAGNGELF

v_call: TRBV6-4
j_call: TRBJ1-1
cdr3_aa: ASSAYRGTEAF

v_call: TRBV18
j_call: TRBJ2-2
cdr3_aa: ASSPVARDGPNTGELF

v_call: TRBV20-1
j_call: TRBJ1-2
cdr3_aa: SASGRVFSGYT

v_call: TRBV11-3
j_call: TRBJ2-2
cdr3_aa: ASSIGQGNGELF

v_call: TRBV5-6
j_call: TRBJ1-1
cdr3_aa: ASSINRVGVNTEAF

v_call: TRBV2
j_call: TRBJ1-1
cdr3_aa: ASSEALQGTEAF

v_call: TRBV5-1
j_call: TRBJ1-1
cdr3_aa: ASRATGVTEAF

v_call: TRBV7-7
j_call: TRBJ2-5
cdr3_aa: ASSTRTLAGGRETQY

v_call: TRBV30
j_call: TRBJ1-5
cdr3_aa: AWSVLEVSNQPQH

v_call: TRBV27
j_call: TRBJ1-5
cdr3_aa: ASRRTGGNQPQH

v_call: TRBV18
j_call: TRBJ2-5
cdr3_aa: ASSRLAGFQETQY

v_call: TRBV7-6
j_call: TRBJ1-1
cdr3_aa: ASSLRPQGTEAF

v_call: TRBV3-1/TRBV3-2
j_call: TRBJ2-5
cdr3_aa: ASRGTKEYQETQY

v_call: TRBV9
j_call: TRBJ2-7
cdr3_aa: ASSADRAYSYEQY

v_call: TRBV9
j_call: TRBJ2-1
cdr3_aa: ASSVIAGNEQF

v_call: TRBV7-2
j_call: TRBJ2-7
cdr3_aa: ASSLGQGVGYEQY

v_call: TRBV19
j_call: TRBJ2-7
cdr3_aa: ASSMGQTYEQY

v_call: TRBV18
j_call: TRBJ1-5
cdr3_aa: ASSPSRDSKNQPQH

v_call: TRBV7-2
j_call: TRBJ2-5
cdr3_aa: ASSLASGGQETQY

v_call: TRBV12-5
j_call: TRBJ1-3
cdr3_aa: ASGDFASGNTIY

v_call: TRBV29-1
j_call: TRBJ1-2
cdr3_aa: SVGTDHYGYT

v_call: TRBV5-1
j_call: TRBJ1-1
cdr3_aa: ASSPRQDSEAF